The sample holds a few counts of the clone carrying this T cell receptor (beta chain). Profiling relied on immunoSEQ multiplex PCR, and the TCRdb table lists in-frame clones only, not all of them. The sample carries approximately 20,000 clones, 70% to 90% recorded once. This record belongs to a study of preoperative IRX-2 immunotherapy in early breast cancer. The sample's treatment: preoperative locoregional IRX-2 cytokine immunotherapy. This phase Ib study tested locoregional IRX-2 cytokine immunotherapy given before surgery. This CDR3 has 14 residues. Per germline, CDR1 MNHGY and CDR2 SAAAGT. Trimming cost V 5 bases and J 6 bases, with 13 bases left between them.

The rearrangement joins TRBV6-8 to TRBJ2-2; no definite D call. Material: lymph node tissue, obtained after IRX-2 immunotherapy. This sequence originates from a human donor with breast cancer. CDR3 coding DNA: TGTGCCAGCAGTCCAAGCGAGATCGCCGGGGAGCTGTTTTTT. It codes for CASSPSEIAGELFF.